This paragraph covers one T cell receptor beta chain sequence. This CDR3 has 15 amino acids. V lost 2 bases and J lost 4, with 10 bases in between. Germline CDR1 and CDR2: KGHDR and SFDVKD. Participants' own reports of clinical history determined their cohort assignment. Cohort 3 recovered donors had two negative PCRs, clearance, or symptom resolution. The sample is drawn from a study of blood T cell repertoires in COVID-19. The overall study: PBMCs, B-cell-depleted T cells, or T cells provided the cDNA or gDNA that made up the material.

Only in-frame clones appear in the TCRdb table, and some are missing; sequencing was by immunoSEQ multiplex PCR. Altogether hundreds of thousands of clones are present, over 75% being singletons, with the ten largest covering over 0.95%. The sequenced material came from PBMCs or T cells enriched from blood (not recorded which). J is TRBJ2-2 and V is TRBV24-1, with D perhaps TRBD1 (6 bases). This sequence originates from a man younger than 35 who had recovered from COVID-19. The CDR3 nucleotides are TGTGCCACCAGTGATTGGCAGGGGAGCACCGGGGAGCTGTTTTTT. Translated: CATSDWQGSTGELFF.